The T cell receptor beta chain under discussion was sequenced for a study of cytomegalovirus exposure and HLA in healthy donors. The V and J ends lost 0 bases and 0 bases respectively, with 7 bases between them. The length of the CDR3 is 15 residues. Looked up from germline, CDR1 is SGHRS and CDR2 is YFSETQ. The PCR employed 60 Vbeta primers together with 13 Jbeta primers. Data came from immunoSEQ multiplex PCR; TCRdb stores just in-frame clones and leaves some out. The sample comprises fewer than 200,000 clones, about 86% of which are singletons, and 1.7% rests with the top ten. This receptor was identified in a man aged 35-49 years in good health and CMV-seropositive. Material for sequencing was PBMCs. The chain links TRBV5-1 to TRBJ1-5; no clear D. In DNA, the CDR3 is TGCGCCAGCAGCTTGGGACTCAATAGCAATCAGCCCCAGCATTTT. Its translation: CASSLGLNSNQPQHF.